This TCR beta chain was profiled in a study of Graves' ophthalmopathy and Graves' hyperthyroidism. The study, taken as a whole, reports: Ophthalmopathy could be told apart from stable hyperthyroidism by a 13-signature model (87.88% sensitivity, around 80% specificity). Predictions made by the model for ophthalmopathy progression reached more than 55% sensitivity and almost 75% specificity.

This clonotype was counted ten times or more. What it recognizes is unknown. RNA transcripts were the source from which TCR beta CDR3 regions were amplified. First-round RT-PCR relied on HTBI primers, and a second-round multiplex PCR came next. TCRdb fed the multiplex PCR reads into MiXCR, producing one record per CDR3 protein. The table lists 150,000 or so distinct CDR3 sequences, 39% of them singletons. Orbital computed tomography, thyroid ultrasound, TRAb, serum thyroxine and clinical symptoms formed the basis of diagnosis. Germline CDR1 is MDHEN and CDR2 is SYDVKM. The CDR3 totals 17 residues. Trimming stripped 8 bases from V and 2 bases from J, with 24 bases between.

Sequencing was done on a sample of peripheral blood. The chain uses TRBV28 and TRBJ2-5, with D perhaps matching TRBD1 (5 bases). The receptor was isolated from a young man with Graves' ophthalmopathy. CDR3 coding DNA: TGTGCCAGCGCCATAGATCGACTCGGTGGGGCGCAAGAGACCCAGTACTTC. Translating gives CASAIDRLGGAQETQYF.